This T cell receptor (beta chain) is drawn from a study of STAT5B mutations in CD4+ large granular lymphocyte leukemia. For the study at large: The CDR3 'QG' motif was associated with a particular HLA allele among healthy donors.

Germline CDR1 is SGDLS and CDR2 is YYNGEE. V was clipped by 4 bases and J by 5 bases, with 15 bases between them. The CDR3 runs to 14 residues. TCRdb's table, derived via immunoSEQ multiplex PCR, lists solely in-frame clones and lacks some. The profile shows tens of thousands of clones, roughly 70% of them singletons. The chain is built from TRBV9 and TRBJ1-1; no clear D gene. This sequence originates from a human donor in good health. The source material was CD4+ T cells from blood buffy coats. In DNA form, the CDR3 reads TGTGCCAGCAGCCCCCGGGGTTGGGCGACTGAAGCTTTCTTT. This translates into CASSPRGWATEAFF.